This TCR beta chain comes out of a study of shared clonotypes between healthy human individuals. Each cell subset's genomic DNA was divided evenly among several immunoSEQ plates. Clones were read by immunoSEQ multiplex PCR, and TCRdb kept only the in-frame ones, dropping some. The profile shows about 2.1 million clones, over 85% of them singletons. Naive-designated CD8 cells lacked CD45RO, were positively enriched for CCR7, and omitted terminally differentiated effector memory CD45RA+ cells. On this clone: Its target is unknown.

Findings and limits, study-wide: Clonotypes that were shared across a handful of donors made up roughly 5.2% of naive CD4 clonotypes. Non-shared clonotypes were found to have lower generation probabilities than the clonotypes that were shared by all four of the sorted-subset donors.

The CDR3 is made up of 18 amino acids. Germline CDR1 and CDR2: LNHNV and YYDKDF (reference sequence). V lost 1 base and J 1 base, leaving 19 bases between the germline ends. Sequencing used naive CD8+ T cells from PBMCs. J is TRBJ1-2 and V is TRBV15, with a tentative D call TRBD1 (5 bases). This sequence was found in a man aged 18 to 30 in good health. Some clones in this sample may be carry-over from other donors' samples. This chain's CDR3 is CATSRARQGLGFNYGYTF. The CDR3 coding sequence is TGTGCCACCAGCAGAGCGAGGCAGGGCCTTGGGTTTAACTATGGCTACACCTTC. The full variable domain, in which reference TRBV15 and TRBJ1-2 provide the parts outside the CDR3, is DAMVIQNPRYQVTQFGKPVTLSCSQTLNHNVMYWYQQKSSQAPKLLFHYYDKDFNNEADTPDNFQSRRPNTSFCFLDIRSPGLGDTAMYLCATSRARQGLGFNYGYTFGSGTRLTVV.